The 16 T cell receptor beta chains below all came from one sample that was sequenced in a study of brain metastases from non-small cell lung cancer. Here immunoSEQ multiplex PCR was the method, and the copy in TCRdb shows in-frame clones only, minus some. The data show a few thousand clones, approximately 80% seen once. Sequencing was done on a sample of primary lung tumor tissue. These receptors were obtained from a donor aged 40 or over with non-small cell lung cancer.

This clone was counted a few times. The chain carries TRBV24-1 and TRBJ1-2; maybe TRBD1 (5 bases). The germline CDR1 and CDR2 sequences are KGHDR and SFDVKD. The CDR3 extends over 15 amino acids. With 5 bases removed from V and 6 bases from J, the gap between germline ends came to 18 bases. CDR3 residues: CATSAPTAMGDGYTF. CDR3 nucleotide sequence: TGTGCCACCAGTGCCCCGACGGCCATGGGGGATGGCTACACCTTC.

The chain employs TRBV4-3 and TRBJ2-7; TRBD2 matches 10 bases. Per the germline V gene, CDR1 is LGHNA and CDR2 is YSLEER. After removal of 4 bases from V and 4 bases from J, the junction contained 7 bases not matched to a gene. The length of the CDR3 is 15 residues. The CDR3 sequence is CASSPNSGGRYEQYF. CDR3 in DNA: TGCGCCAGCAGCCCGAATAGCGGGGGGCGGTACGAGCAGTACTTC.

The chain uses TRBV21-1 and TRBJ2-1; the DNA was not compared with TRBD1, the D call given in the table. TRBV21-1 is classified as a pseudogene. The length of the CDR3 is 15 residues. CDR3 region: CAATKQGGRDNEQFF. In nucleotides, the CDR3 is TGTGCCGCAACAAAACAGGGCGGTAGGGACAATGAGCAGTTCTTC.

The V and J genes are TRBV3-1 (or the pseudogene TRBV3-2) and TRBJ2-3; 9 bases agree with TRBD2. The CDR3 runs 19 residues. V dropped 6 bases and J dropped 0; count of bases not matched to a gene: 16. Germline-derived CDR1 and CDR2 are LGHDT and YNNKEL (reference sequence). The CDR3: CASRGPPASGAPSTDTQYF. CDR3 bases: TGTGCCAGCAGAGGGCCCCCGGCTAGCGGGGCCCCTAGCACAGATACGCAGTATTTT.

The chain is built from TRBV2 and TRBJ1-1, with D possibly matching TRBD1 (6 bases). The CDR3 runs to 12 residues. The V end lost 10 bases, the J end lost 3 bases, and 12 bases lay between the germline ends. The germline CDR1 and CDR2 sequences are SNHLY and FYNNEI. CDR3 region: CATSQGHTEAFF. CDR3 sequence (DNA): TGTGCCACCTCACAGGGTCACACTGAAGCTTTCTTT.

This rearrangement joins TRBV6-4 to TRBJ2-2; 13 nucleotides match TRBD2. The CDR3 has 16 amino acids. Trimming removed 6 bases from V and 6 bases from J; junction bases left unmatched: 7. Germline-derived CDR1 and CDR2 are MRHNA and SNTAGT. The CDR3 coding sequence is TGTGCCAGCAGCGCGACTAGCGGGGGGCTCCCCGGGGAGCTGTTTTTT. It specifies CASSATSGGLPGELFF.

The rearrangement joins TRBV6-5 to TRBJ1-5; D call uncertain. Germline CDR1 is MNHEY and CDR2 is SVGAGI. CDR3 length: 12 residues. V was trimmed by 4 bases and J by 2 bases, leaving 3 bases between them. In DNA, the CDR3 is TGTGCCAGCAGTTCGGGCAATCAGCCCCAGCATTTT. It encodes CASSSGNQPQHF.

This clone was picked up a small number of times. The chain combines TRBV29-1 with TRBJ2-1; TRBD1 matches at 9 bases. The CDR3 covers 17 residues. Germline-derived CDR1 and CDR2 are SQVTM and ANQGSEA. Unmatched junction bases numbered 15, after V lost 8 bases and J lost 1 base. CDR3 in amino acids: CSSSGQGSQRSYNEQFF. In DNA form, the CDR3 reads TGCAGCTCTTCGGGACAGGGCAGTCAGAGGTCCTACAATGAGCAGTTCTTC.

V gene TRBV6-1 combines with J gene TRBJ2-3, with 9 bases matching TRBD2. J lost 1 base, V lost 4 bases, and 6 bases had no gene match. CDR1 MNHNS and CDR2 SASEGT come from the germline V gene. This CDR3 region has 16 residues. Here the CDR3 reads CASSGVAGARTDTQYF. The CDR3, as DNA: TGTGCCAGCAGTGGAGTAGCGGGGGCCCGCACAGATACGCAGTATTTT.

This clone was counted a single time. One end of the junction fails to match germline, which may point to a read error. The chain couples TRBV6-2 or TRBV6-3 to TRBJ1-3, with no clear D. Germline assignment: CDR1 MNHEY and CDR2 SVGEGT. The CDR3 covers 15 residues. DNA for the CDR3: TGTGCCAGTAGTTACTCGGGCAGTCGGAGAAACACCATATATTTT. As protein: CASSYSGSRRNTIYF.

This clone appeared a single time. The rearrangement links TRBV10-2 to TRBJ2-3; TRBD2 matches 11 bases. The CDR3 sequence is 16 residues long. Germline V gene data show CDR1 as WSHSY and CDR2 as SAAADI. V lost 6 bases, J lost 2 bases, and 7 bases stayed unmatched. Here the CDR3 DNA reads TGCGCCAGCAGACTCAGGACTAGCGGGTACACAGATACGCAGTATTTT. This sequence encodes CASRLRTSGYTDTQYF.

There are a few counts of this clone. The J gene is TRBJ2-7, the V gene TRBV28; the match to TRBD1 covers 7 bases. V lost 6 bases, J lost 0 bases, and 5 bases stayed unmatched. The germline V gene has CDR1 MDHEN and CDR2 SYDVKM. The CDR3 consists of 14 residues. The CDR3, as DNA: TGTGCCAGCAGCACAGGGGTAATCTCCTACGAGCAGTACTTC. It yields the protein CASSTGVISYEQYF.

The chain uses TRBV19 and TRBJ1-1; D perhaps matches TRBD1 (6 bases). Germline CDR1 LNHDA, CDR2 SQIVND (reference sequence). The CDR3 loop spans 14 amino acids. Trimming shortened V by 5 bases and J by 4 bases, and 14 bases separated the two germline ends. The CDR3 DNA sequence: TGTGCCAGTAGTTCCCCAGGGGCGACCACTGAAGCTTTCTTT. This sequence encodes CASSSPGATTEAFF.

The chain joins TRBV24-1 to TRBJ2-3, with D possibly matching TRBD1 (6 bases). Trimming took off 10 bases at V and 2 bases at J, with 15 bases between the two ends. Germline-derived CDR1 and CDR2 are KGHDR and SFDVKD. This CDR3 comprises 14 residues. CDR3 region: CATQSDRSTDTQYF. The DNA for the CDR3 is TGTGCCACTCAGTCGGACAGATCCACAGATACGCAGTATTTT.

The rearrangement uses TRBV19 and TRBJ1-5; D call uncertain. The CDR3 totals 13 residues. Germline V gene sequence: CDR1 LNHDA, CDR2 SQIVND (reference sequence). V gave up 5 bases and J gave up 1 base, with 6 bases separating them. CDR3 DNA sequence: TGTGCCAGTAGTTTAGGGAGCAATCAGCCCCAGCATTTT. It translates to CASSLGSNQPQHF.

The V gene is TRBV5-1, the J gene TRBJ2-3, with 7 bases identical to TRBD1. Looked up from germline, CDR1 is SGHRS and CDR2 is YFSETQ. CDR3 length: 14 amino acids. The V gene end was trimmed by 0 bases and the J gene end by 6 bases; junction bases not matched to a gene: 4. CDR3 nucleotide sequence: TGCGCCAGCAGCTTGGATACAGGGGTGGATACGCAGTATTTT. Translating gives CASSLDTGVDTQYF.